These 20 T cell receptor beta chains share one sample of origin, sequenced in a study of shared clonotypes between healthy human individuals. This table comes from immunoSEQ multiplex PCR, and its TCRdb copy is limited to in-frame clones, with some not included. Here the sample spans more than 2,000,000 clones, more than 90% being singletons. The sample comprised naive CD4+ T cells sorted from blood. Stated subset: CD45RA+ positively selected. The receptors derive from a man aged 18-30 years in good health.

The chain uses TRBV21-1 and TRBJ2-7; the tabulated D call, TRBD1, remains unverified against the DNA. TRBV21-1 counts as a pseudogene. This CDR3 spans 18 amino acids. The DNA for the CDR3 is TGTGCCAGCAGCGCGCGAGACAGGGGAGGGATCGGGCTTTACGAGCAGTACTTC. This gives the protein CASSARDRGGIGLYEQYF.

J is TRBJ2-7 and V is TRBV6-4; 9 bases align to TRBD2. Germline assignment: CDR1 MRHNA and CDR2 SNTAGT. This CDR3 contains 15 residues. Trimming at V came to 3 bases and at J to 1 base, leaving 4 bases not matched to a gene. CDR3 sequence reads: CASSEEAGGSYEQYF. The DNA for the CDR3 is TGTGCCAGCAGTGAAGAAGCGGGGGGATCCTACGAGCAGTACTTC.

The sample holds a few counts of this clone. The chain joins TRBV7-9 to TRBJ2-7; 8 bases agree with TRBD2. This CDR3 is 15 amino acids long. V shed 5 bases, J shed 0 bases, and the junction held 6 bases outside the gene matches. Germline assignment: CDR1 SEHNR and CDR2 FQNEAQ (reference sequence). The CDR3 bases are TGTGCCAGCAGCCCCGGAAGCGGGAGCTCCTACGAGCAGTACTTC. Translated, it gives CASSPGSGSSYEQYF. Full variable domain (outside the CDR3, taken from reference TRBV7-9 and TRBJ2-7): DTGVSQNPRHKITKRGQNVTFRCDPISEHNRLYWYRQTLGQGPEFLTYFQNEAQLEKSRLLSDRFSAERPKGSFSTLEIQRTEQGDSAMYLCASSPGSGSSYEQYFGPGTRLTVT.

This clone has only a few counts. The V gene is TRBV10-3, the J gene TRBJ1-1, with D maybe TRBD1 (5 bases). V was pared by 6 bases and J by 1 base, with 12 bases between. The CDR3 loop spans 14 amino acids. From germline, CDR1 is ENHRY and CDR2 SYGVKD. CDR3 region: CAISGGTANTEAFF. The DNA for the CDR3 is TGTGCCATCAGCGGGGGGACGGCGAACACTGAAGCTTTCTTT.

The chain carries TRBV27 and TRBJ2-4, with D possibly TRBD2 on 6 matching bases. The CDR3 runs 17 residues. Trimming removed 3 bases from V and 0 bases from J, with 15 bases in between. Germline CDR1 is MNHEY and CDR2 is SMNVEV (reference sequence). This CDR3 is CASSFVRDLLAKNIQYF. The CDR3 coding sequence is TGTGCCAGCAGTTTCGTAAGGGACTTATTAGCCAAAAACATTCAGTACTTC.

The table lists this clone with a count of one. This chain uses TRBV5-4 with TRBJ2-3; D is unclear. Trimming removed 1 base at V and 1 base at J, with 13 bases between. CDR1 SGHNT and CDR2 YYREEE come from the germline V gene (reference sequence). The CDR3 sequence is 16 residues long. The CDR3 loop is CASSLTKKGGTDTQYF. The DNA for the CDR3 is TGTGCCAGCAGCTTGACCAAGAAGGGTGGCACAGATACGCAGTATTTT.

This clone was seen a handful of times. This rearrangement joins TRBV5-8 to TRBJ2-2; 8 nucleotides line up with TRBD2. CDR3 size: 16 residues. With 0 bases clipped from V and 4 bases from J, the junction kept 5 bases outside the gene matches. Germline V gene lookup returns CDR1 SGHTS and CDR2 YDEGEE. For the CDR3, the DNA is TGTGCCAGCAGCTTGGGGATTAGCGGGGCCACCGGGGAGCTGTTTTTT. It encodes CASSLGISGATGELFF. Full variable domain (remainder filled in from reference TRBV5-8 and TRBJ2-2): EAGVTQSPTHLIKTRGQQATLRCSPISGHTSVYWYQQALGLGLQFLLWYDEGEERNRGNFPPRFSGRQFPNYSSELNVNALELEDSALYLCASSLGISGATGELFFGEGSRLTVL.

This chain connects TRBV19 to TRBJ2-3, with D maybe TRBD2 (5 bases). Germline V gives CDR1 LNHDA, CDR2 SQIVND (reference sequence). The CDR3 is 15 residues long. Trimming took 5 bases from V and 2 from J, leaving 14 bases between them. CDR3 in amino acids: CASSPRQDSTDTQYF. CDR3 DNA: TGTGCCAGTAGTCCCCGCCAGGACTCCACAGATACGCAGTATTTT.

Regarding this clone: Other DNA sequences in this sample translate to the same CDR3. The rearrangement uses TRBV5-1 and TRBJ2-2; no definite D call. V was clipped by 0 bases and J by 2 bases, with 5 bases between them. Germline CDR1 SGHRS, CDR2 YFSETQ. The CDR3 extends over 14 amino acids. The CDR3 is CASSLDSNTGELFF. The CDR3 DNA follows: TGCGCCAGCAGCTTGGACAGTAACACCGGGGAGCTGTTTTTT. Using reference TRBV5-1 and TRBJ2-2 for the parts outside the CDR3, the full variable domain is KAGVTQTPRYLIKTRGQQVTLSCSPISGHRSVSWYQQTPGQGLQFLFEYFSETQRNKGNFPGRFSGRQFSNSRSEMNVSTLELGDSALYLCASSLDSNTGELFFGEGSRLTVL.

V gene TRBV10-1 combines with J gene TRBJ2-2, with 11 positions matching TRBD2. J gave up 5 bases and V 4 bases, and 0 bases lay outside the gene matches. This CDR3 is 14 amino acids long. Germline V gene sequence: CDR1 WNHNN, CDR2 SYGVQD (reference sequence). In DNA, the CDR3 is TGCGCCAGCAGTGGACTAGCGGGAACCGGGGAGCTGTTTTTT. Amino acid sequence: CASSGLAGTGELFF.

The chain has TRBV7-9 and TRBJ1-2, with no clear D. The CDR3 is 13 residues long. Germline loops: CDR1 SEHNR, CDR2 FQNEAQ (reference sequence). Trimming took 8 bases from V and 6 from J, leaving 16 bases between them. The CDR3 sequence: CASPRMGSDGYTF. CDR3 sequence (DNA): TGTGCCAGCCCTAGGATGGGCTCTGATGGCTACACCTTC.

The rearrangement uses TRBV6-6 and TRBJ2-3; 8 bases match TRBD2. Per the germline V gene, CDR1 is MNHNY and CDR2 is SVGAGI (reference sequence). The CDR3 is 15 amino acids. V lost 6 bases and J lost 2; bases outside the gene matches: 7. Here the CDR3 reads CASSRTSGYTDTQYF. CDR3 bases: TGTGCCAGCAGCCGCACTAGCGGTTACACAGATACGCAGTATTTT.

The CDR3 DNA is TGCGCCAGCAGCCAAGCATTGAGCAATCAGCCCCAGCATTTT. This gives the protein CASSQALSNQPQHF. V usage is TRBV4-1 and J usage is TRBJ1-5; no clear D gene. From germline, CDR1 is MGHRA and CDR2 YSYEKL. CDR3 length: 14 amino acids. The V end was cut by 1 base, the J end by 1 base, with 5 bases between.

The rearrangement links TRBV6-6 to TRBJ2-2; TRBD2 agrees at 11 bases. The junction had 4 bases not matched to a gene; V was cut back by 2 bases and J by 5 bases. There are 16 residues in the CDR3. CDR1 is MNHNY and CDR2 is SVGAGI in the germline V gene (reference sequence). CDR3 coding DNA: TGTGCCAGCAGTTACCGTCCTAGCGGGAGGACCGGGGAGCTGTTTTTT. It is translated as CASSYRPSGRTGELFF.

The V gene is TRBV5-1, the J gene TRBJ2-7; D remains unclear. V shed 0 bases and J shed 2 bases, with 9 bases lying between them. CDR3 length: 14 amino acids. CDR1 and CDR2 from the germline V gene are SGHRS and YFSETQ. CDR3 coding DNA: TGCGCCAGCAGCTTGGTCACCCAGGCCTACGAGCAGTACTTC. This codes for CASSLVTQAYEQYF.

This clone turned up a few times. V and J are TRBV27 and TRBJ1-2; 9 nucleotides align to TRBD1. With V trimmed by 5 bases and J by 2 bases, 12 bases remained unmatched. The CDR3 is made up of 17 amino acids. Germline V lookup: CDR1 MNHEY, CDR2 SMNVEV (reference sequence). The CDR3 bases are TGTGCCAGCAGTCCCGGACAGGGGATCGGGAGAAACTATGGCTACACCTTC. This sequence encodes CASSPGQGIGRNYGYTF.

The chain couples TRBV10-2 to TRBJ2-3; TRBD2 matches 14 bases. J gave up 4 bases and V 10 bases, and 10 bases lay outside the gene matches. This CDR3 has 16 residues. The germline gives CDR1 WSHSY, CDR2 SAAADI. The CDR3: CATRVGLAGGADTQYF. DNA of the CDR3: TGCGCCACCCGGGTTGGACTAGCGGGAGGCGCAGATACGCAGTATTTT.

The CDR3 spells CASSMGRSSTNEKLFF. CDR3 sequence (DNA): TGTGCCAGTAGTATGGGCAGGTCTTCAACTAATGAAAAACTGTTTTTT. The V call is TRBV19, the J call TRBJ1-4; D ambiguous. Germline values: CDR1 LNHDA, CDR2 SQIVND (reference sequence). V lost 3 bases and J 0 bases, leaving 11 bases between the germline ends. This CDR3 has 16 amino acids.

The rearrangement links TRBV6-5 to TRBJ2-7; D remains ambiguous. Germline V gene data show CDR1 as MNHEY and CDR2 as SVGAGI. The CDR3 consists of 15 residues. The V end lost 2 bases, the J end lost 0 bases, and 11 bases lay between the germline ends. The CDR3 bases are TGTGCCAGCAGTTACGGCGGTTCCAGCTCCTACGAGCAGTACTTC. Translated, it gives CASSYGGSSSYEQYF.

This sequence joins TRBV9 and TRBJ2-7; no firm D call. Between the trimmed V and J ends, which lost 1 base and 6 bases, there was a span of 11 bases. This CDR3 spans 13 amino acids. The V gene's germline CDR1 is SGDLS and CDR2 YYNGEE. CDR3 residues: CASSVYSLGEQYF. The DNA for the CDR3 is TGTGCCAGCAGCGTATACAGTTTGGGCGAGCAGTACTTC.